This TCR beta chain was identified in a study of T cells in Graves' hyperthyroidism and ophthalmopathy. Amplified regions were TCR beta CDR3 sequences from RNA transcripts. Initially, a first-round RT-PCR of the TCR CDR3 employed the HTBI primer set. TCRdb reanalysed the multiplex PCR reads using MiXCR and keeps one entry per CDR3 protein. This sample has approximately 600,000 distinct CDR3 sequences; about 15% occur once, and the top ten carry about 4%. This clonotype occurred many times. This TCR was recovered from a woman between 40 and 55 years old with Graves' ophthalmopathy. The sample was blood.

This chain's CDR3 is CAWSVAGHGAGYTF. CDR3 DNA: TGTGCCTGGAGTGTAGCCGGCCACGGGGCTGGCTACACCTTC. V usage is TRBV30 and J usage is TRBJ1-2; a weak D match, TRBD1 (5 bases). This CDR3 is 14 amino acids long. Germline lookup yields CDR1 GTSNPN and CDR2 SVGIG (reference sequence). V lost 0 bases to trimming and J lost 7 bases, with 15 bases between them.